Following are 30 T cell receptor beta chains from one sample sequenced in a study of blood T cell repertoires in COVID-19. Sequencing was performed with immunoSEQ multiplex PCR; in TCRdb, only in-frame clones are kept and a portion is missing. Among about 84,000 clones listed, about three quarters were seen once. Sequencing was done on a sample of peripheral blood. These TCRs come from a man aged 50 to 59 with active or convalescent COVID-19.

The V and J genes are TRBV4-3 and TRBJ1-1; D gene uncertain. The CDR3 runs to 13 residues. V dropped 0 bases and J dropped 10 bases, with 12 bases sitting between them. CDR1 LGHNA and CDR2 YSLEER come from the germline V gene. The DNA of the CDR3 is TGCGCCAGCAGCCAAGAACTATTCCTGGGAGCTTTCTTT. The encoded protein is CASSQELFLGAFF.

This clone has just a few counts. V usage is TRBV5-1 and J usage is TRBJ2-7, with D tentatively TRBD1 (5 bases). V was clipped by 0 bases and J by 4 bases, with 11 bases between them. Germline lookup yields CDR1 SGHRS and CDR2 YFSETQ. The CDR3 is made up of 14 amino acids. The CDR3 region has the DNA TGCGCCAGCAGCTTGGGGGGCAACCCTTACGAGCAGTACTTC. Translation gives CASSLGGNPYEQYF.

The V and J genes are TRBV5-1 and TRBJ2-5, with 8 bases lining up with TRBD1. CDR3 size: 15 residues. V lost 4 bases and J lost 5; bases outside the gene matches: 10. Germline V gene sequence: CDR1 SGHRS, CDR2 YFSETQ. The CDR3 DNA reads as TGCGCCAGCAGCCACGGACAGGGCCAGGGGGAGACCCAGTACTTC. Protein: CASSHGQGQGETQYF.

V gene TRBV12-5 combines with J gene TRBJ1-4; perhaps TRBD1 as D (6 bases). The CDR3 is made up of 16 amino acids. V shed 2 bases and J shed 0 bases, with 10 bases lying between them. Germline CDR1 LGHNT, CDR2 FRNRAP. The CDR3 region has the DNA TGTGCTAGTGGTTTGACACCAGGGGCAACTAATGAAAAACTGTTTTTT. Protein: CASGLTPGATNEKLFF.

V is TRBV7-2 and J is TRBJ2-7, with D uncertain. Trimming took 1 base from V and 0 from J, leaving 7 bases between them. Germline CDR1 is SGHTA and CDR2 is FQGNSA. The length of the CDR3 is 14 residues. CDR3 nucleotide sequence: TGTGCCAGCAGCTTAGACCCCAGCTCCTACGAGCAGTACTTC. Its protein is CASSLDPSSYEQYF.

The chain has TRBV3-1 (or the pseudogene TRBV3-2) and TRBJ2-5, with TRBD1 matching over 9 bases. This CDR3 comprises 13 residues. The germline V gene has CDR1 LGHDT and CDR2 YNNKEL (reference sequence). V shed 3 bases, J shed 4 bases, and the junction held 0 bases outside the gene matches. This chain's CDR3 is CASSQTGGETQYF. CDR3 sequence (DNA): TGTGCCAGCAGCCAGACAGGGGGAGAGACCCAGTACTTC.

The chain uses TRBV19 and TRBJ2-7, with a possible D match to TRBD1 (6 bases). Trimming shortened V by 5 bases and J by 2 bases, and 13 bases separated the two germline ends. Per germline, CDR1 LNHDA and CDR2 SQIVND (reference sequence). This CDR3 has 14 amino acids. The CDR3 region is CASSPMDSAYEQYF. The DNA for the CDR3 is TGTGCCAGTAGTCCTATGGACAGCGCCTACGAGCAGTACTTC.

The CDR3 bases are TGTGCCAGCAGCTTGGGACTCAATGAAAAACTGTTTTTT. Its protein product is CASSLGLNEKLFF. This chain joins TRBV7-6 and TRBJ1-4, with D perhaps TRBD1 (5 bases). Germline V gene sequence: CDR1 SGHVS, CDR2 FNYEAQ. This CDR3 is 13 amino acids long. Trimming removed 3 bases at V and 5 bases at J, with 7 bases between.

The chain employs TRBV27 and TRBJ1-6, with D possibly TRBD1 on 6 matching bases. The germline V gene has CDR1 MNHEY and CDR2 SMNVEV (reference sequence). The CDR3 is 16 amino acids. Deletions cut 1 base from V and 5 bases from J, with 12 bases between. For the CDR3, the DNA is TGTGCCAGCAGTTTATTTGGGGCAGGGGATAATTCACCCCTCCACTTT. Its protein product is CASSLFGAGDNSPLHF.

This clone has ten or more counts. In DNA form, the CDR3 reads TGTGCCAGCAGTTACCGAAGACTAGGGTCGACAGATACGCAGTATTTT. Residues: CASSYRRLGSTDTQYF. This chain links TRBV6-5 with TRBJ2-3; a weak D match, TRBD2 (6 bases). Germline values: CDR1 MNHEY, CDR2 SVGAGI. This CDR3 has 16 amino acids. Trimming left V 2 bases short and J 3 bases short, with 15 bases between.

This chain joins TRBV6-5 and TRBJ1-1; D might be TRBD1 (6 bases). The CDR3 runs to 15 residues. The germline V gene has CDR1 MNHEY and CDR2 SVGAGI. The V end lost 6 bases, the J end lost 1 base, and 15 bases lay between the germline ends. The CDR3 spells CASSPRQEANTEAFF. CDR3 in DNA: TGTGCCAGCAGCCCACGACAGGAAGCGAACACTGAAGCTTTCTTT.

The chain combines TRBV7-2 with TRBJ2-7; D ambiguous. Trimming stripped 1 base from V and 1 base from J, with 8 bases between. The germline CDR1 and CDR2 sequences are SGHTA and FQGNSA. The CDR3 is made up of 14 amino acids. The CDR3 loop is CASSLERTSYEQYF. The CDR3, as DNA: TGTGCCAGCAGCTTAGAAAGAACTTCCTACGAGCAGTACTTC.

This clone was seen once. The sample holds other DNA sequences that translate to the same CDR3. The V call is TRBV6-5, the J call TRBJ1-1; TRBD1 might be the D (5 bases). Germline loops: CDR1 MNHEY, CDR2 SVGAGI. CDR3 size: 12 residues. The V and J ends lost 6 bases and 10 bases respectively, with 15 bases between them. The CDR3 region has the DNA TGTGCCAGCAGCCAGGGCAGTTGGGGAGCTTTCTTT. Protein sequence: CASSQGSWGAFF.

The chain has TRBV29-1 and TRBJ2-3; possibly TRBD2 for D (7 bases). The V end lost 3 bases, the J end lost 1 base, and 23 bases lay between the germline ends. Looked up from germline, CDR1 is SQVTM and CDR2 is ANQGSEA. This CDR3 contains 18 residues. CDR3 loop: CSVETPFGGGGGTDTQYF. For the CDR3, the DNA is TGCAGCGTTGAGACGCCCTTCGGGGGCGGGGGAGGCACAGATACGCAGTATTTT.

This clone appeared a few times. The chain has TRBV19 and TRBJ1-5; tentative D call: TRBD1 (5 bases). CDR1 is LNHDA, CDR2 SQIVND, per germline (reference sequence). This CDR3 spans 15 amino acids. Trimming took off 5 bases at V and 0 bases at J, with 11 bases between the two ends. CDR3 loop: CASSPTAYSNQPQHF. The CDR3 DNA sequence: TGTGCCAGTAGTCCGACAGCTTATAGCAATCAGCCCCAGCATTTT.

A few counts support this clone. V gene TRBV11-2 combines with J gene TRBJ2-5; the D gene is possibly TRBD2 (6 bases). Germline-derived CDR1 and CDR2 are SGHAT and FQNNGV. The CDR3 consists of 15 residues. V was clipped by 1 base and J by 1 base, with 10 bases between them. CDR3 amino acids: CASSLGAGFQETQYF. The CDR3 DNA is TGTGCCAGCAGCTTAGGAGCGGGCTTCCAAGAGACCCAGTACTTC.

The CDR3 coding sequence is TGCGCCAGCAGCTTCCTTGGGCGGGGGGCCGTAGAGACCCAGTACTTC. The encoded protein is CASSFLGRGAVETQYF. V gene TRBV5-1 combines with J gene TRBJ2-5, with 8 positions matching TRBD2. Germline V lookup: CDR1 SGHRS, CDR2 YFSETQ. The CDR3 has 16 amino acids. With 2 bases clipped from V and 4 bases from J, the junction kept 10 bases outside the gene matches.

In DNA, the CDR3 is TGTGCCAGCAGCTTAGGGGGTCAGGGAGGGGAGACCCAGTACTTC. It specifies CASSLGGQGGETQYF. V is TRBV7-2 and J is TRBJ2-5; 7 nucleotides match TRBD2. This CDR3 comprises 15 residues. The J segment lost 5 bases and the V segment lost 1 base, leaving 7 bases of the junction unmatched. CDR1 and CDR2 from the germline V gene are SGHTA and FQGNSA.

The chain carries TRBV11-1 and TRBJ2-5; 8 nucleotides match TRBD1. Germline V gene sequence: CDR1 SGHAT, CDR2 FQDESV (reference sequence). The CDR3 consists of 14 residues. The ends lost 7 bases at V and 5 bases at J; junction bases unmatched: 9. The CDR3 region is CASTSGGSRETQYF. The CDR3 nucleotides are TGTGCCAGCACTTCAGGGGGCAGTCGGGAGACCCAGTACTTC.

For the CDR3, the DNA is TGTGCCAGCAGTAAGGGGACTAGCGGCGCCCAGACCCAGTACTTC. Translation: CASSKGTSGAQTQYF. The rearrangement uses TRBV27 and TRBJ2-5; 11 nucleotides line up with TRBD2. The J segment lost 6 bases and the V segment lost 5 bases, leaving 8 bases of the junction unmatched. Per the germline V gene, CDR1 is MNHEY and CDR2 is SMNVEV (reference sequence). The CDR3 loop spans 15 amino acids.

V usage is TRBV2 and J usage is TRBJ1-5; D is ambiguous. V gave up 6 bases and J gave up 7 bases, with 10 bases separating them. The germline V gene encodes CDR1 SNHLY and CDR2 FYNNEI. This CDR3 is built from 12 residues. This CDR3 is CASSPDLQPQHF. DNA for the CDR3: TGTGCCAGCAGCCCGGACTTACAGCCCCAGCATTTT. The full variable domain, in which reference TRBV2 and TRBJ1-5 provide the parts outside the CDR3, is EPEVTQTPSHQVTQMGQEVILRCVPISNHLYFYWYRQILGQKVEFLVSFYNNEISEKSEIFDDQFSVERPDGSNFTLKIRSTKLEDSAMYFCASSPDLQPQHFGDGTRLSIL.

Points on this clone: This CDR3 is also generated by other DNA sequences in the sample. The chain recombines TRBV9 with TRBJ2-3, with no clear D. This CDR3 contains 15 residues. The ends were cut back, 0 bases at V and 0 bases at J, with 8 bases in the middle. Germline V CDR1 and CDR2: SGDLS, YYNGEE. CDR3 protein: CASSVAGTSTDTQYF. CDR3 sequence (DNA): TGTGCCAGCAGCGTAGCGGGTACTAGCACAGATACGCAGTATTTT. Full variable domain (rest looked up from reference TRBV9 and TRBJ2-3): DSGVTQTPKHLITATGQRVTLRCSPRSGDLSVYWYQQSLDQGLQFLIQYYNGEERAKGNILERFSAQQFPDLHSELNLSSLELGDSALYFCASSVAGTSTDTQYFGPGTRLTVL.

Comment on this clone: The DNA is omitted, as the CDR3 cannot be located on it reliably, and the CDR3 follows TCRdb's listing. The rearrangement links TRBV21-1 to TRBJ1-1; the D call TRBD1 from the table was never checked on the DNA. TRBV21-1 is tagged as a pseudogene. The CDR3 numbers 20 amino acids, ends counted. CDR3 in amino acids: CASTRPGQGPSWALGTEAFF.

This chain links TRBV7-2 with TRBJ2-3; perhaps TRBD2 as D (5 bases). Trimming cost V 5 bases and J 3 bases, with 15 bases left between them. CDR1 is SGHTA, CDR2 FQGNSA, per germline. The CDR3 runs to 15 residues. CDR3 amino acids: CASSPLTLETDTQYF. The DNA for the CDR3 is TGTGCCAGCAGCCCCCTAACACTAGAAACAGATACGCAGTATTTT.

The CDR3 sequence is CASSIKYSSTGELFF. CDR3 nucleotide sequence: TGTGCCAGTAGTATAAAGTACAGTAGCACCGGGGAGCTGTTTTTT. J is TRBJ2-2 and V is TRBV19; no firm D call. Germline CDR1 reads LNHDA; CDR2 reads SQIVND (reference sequence). This CDR3 has 15 residues. Deletions cut 2 bases from V and 4 bases from J, with 11 bases between.

About this clone: This same CDR3 is encoded by further DNA sequences in the sample. V is TRBV28 and J is TRBJ1-2, with D maybe TRBD1 (5 bases). The germline V gene encodes CDR1 MDHEN and CDR2 SYDVKM. V was clipped by 6 bases and J by 0 bases, with 11 bases between them. The CDR3 runs 14 residues. The CDR3 region is CASSTGSANYGYTF. CDR3 DNA: TGTGCCAGCAGCACAGGTTCAGCTAACTATGGCTACACCTTC.

The sample holds a few counts of this clone. The V and J genes are TRBV2 and TRBJ1-1; TRBD1 might be the D (6 bases). Trimming removed 6 bases at V and 3 bases at J, with 17 bases between. Germline CDR1 is SNHLY and CDR2 is FYNNEI. This CDR3 comprises 15 residues. The CDR3 loop is CASSALQGRHTEAFF. CDR3 bases: TGTGCCAGCAGCGCTCTACAGGGACGCCACACTGAAGCTTTCTTT.

The CDR3 protein is CASSQDSQGVGGYTF. Here the CDR3 DNA reads TGCGCCAGCAGCCAAGATAGTCAGGGGGTTGGTGGCTACACCTTC. V gene TRBV4-3 combines with J gene TRBJ1-2, with 7 bases that match TRBD1. The J segment lost 7 bases and the V segment lost 0 bases, leaving 8 bases of the junction unmatched. Germline-derived CDR1 and CDR2 are LGHNA and YSLEER. The CDR3 loop spans 15 amino acids.

The chain uses TRBV4-3 and TRBJ1-2, with 8 bases identical to TRBD1. From germline, CDR1 is LGHNA and CDR2 YSLEER. The CDR3 is made up of 14 amino acids. With 4 bases clipped from V and 5 bases from J, the junction kept 6 bases outside the gene matches. The CDR3: CASSPFRTGYGYTF. The CDR3 DNA reads as TGCGCCAGCAGCCCGTTCAGGACAGGGTATGGCTACACCTTC.

The CDR3 loop is CASSLGGTGNTEAFF. The CDR3 region has the DNA TGTGCCAGCAGTCTCGGGGGGACAGGTAACACTGAAGCTTTCTTT. V and J are TRBV6-5 and TRBJ1-1, with TRBD1 identical over 8 bases. This CDR3 is built from 15 residues. Germline values: CDR1 MNHEY, CDR2 SVGAGI. J was trimmed by 2 bases and V by 5 bases; bases with no gene match: 7.